The clone carrying this TCR beta chain was seen a few times. This entry belongs to a study of early T cells in non-severe SARS-CoV-2 infection. Deletions cut 5 bases from V and 5 bases from J, with 14 bases between. CDR3 size: 14 residues. Germline assignment: CDR1 SEHNR and CDR2 FQNEAQ (reference sequence). TCRdb passed the 5' RACE reads through MiXCR, listing each CDR3 protein once. The data show 37,000 or so distinct CDR3 sequences, over 5% seen once. This clonotype originated in an adult who was a healthcare worker with PCR-confirmed SARS-CoV-2 infection or an uninfected control (not recorded which). The chain has TRBV7-9 and TRBJ2-3; D could derive from TRBD1 or TRBD2 (5 bases each). Sequenced material: whole blood. In DNA, the CDR3 is TGTGCCAGCAGCGTTAGGGACGGCGGAGATACGCAGTATTTT. Its translation is CASSVRDGGDTQYF.